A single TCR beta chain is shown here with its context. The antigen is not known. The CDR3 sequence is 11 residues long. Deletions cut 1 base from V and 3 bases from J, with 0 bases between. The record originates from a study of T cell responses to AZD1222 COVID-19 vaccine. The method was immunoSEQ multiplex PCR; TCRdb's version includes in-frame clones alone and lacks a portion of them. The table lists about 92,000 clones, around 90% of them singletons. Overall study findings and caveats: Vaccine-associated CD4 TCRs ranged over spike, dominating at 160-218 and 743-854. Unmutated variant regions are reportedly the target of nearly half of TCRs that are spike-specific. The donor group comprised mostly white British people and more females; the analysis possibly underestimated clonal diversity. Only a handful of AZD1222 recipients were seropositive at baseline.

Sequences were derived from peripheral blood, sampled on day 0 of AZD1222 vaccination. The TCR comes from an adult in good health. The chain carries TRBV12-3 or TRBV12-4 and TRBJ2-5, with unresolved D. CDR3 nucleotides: TGTGCCAGCAGTTTAGAAGAGACCCAGTACTTC. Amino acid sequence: CASSLEETQYF.